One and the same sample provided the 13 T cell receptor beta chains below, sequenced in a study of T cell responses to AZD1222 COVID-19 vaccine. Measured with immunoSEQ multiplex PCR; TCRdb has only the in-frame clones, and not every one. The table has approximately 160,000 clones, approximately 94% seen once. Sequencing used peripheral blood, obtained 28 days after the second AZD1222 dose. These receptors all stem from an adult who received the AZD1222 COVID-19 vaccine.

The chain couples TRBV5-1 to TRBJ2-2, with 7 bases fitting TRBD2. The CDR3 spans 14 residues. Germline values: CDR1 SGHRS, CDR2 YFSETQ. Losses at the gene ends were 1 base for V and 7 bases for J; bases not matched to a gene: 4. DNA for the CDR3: TGCGCCAGCAGCTTGCGCCAGCGGGACGGGGAGCTGTTTTTT. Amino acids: CASSLRQRDGELFF.

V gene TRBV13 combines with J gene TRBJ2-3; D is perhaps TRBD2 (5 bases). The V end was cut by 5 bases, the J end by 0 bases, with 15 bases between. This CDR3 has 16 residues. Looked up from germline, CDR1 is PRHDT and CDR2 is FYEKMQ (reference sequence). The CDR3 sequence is CASSPSRRPSTDTQYF. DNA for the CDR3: TGTGCCAGCAGCCCTAGCCGGAGGCCTAGCACAGATACGCAGTATTTT.

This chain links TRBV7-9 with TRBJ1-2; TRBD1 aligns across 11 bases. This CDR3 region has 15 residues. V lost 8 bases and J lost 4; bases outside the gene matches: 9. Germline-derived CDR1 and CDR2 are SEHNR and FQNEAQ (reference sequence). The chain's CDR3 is CASQGQGDWGYGYTF. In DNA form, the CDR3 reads TGTGCCAGCCAGGGACAGGGGGATTGGGGCTATGGCTACACCTTC.

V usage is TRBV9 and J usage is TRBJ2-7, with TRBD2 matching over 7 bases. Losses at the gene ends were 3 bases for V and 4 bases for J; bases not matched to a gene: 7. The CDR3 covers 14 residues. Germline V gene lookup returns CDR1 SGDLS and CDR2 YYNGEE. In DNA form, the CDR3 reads TGTGCCAGCAGCGCTGGGGGAGGGCCGTACGAGCAGTACTTC. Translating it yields CASSAGGGPYEQYF.

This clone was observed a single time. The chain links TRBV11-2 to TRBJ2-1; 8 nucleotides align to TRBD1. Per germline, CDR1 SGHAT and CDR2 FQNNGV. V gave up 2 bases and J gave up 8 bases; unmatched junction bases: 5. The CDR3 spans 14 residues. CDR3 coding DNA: TGTGCCAGCAGCTTAAGACCACAGGGGGATGAGCAGTTCTTC. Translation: CASSLRPQGDEQFF.

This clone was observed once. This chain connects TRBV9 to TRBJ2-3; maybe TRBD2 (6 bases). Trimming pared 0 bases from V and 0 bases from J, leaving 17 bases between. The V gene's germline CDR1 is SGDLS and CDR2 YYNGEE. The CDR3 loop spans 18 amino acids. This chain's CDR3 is CASSVGLASGPSTDTQYF. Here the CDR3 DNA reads TGTGCCAGCAGCGTAGGGCTAGCGAGTGGCCCTAGCACAGATACGCAGTATTTT.

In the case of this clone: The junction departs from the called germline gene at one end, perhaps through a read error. The CDR3, as DNA: TGTGCCACCAGTCCGGATAGCGGGAGTACCGAGCAGTACTTC. This gives the protein CATSPDSGSTEQYF. The chain employs TRBV2 and TRBJ2-7; 9 bases agree with TRBD2. Germline V gives CDR1 SNHLY, CDR2 FYNNEI. The CDR3 is made up of 14 amino acids. Using reference TRBV2 and TRBJ2-7 for the parts outside the CDR3, the full variable domain is EPEVTQTPSHQVTQMGQEVILRCVPISNHLYFYWYRQILGQKVEFLVSFYNNEISEKSEIFDDQFSVERPDGSNFTLKIRSTKLEDSAMYFCATSPDSGSTEQYFGPGTRLTVT.

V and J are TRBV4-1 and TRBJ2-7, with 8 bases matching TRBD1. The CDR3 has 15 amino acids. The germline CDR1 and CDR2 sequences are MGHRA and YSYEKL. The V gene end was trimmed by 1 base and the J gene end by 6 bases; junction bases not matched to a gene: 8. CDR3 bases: TGCGCCAGCAGCCAAGTGGGCCAGGGGGCAGGCGAGCAGTACTTC. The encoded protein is CASSQVGQGAGEQYF.

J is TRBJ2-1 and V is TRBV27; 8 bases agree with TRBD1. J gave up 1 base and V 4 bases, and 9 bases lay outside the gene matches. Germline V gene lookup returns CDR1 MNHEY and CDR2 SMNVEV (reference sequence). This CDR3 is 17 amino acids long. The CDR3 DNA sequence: TGTGCCAGCAGTTCACCACGGACAGGGTCTTCCTACAATGAGCAGTTCTTC. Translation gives CASSSPRTGSSYNEQFF.

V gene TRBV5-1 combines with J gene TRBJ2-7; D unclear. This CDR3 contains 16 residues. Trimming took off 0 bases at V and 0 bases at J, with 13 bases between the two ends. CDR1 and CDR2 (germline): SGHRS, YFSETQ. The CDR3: CASSLGPLGSSYEQYF. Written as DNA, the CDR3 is TGCGCCAGCAGCTTGGGACCATTGGGAAGCTCCTACGAGCAGTACTTC.

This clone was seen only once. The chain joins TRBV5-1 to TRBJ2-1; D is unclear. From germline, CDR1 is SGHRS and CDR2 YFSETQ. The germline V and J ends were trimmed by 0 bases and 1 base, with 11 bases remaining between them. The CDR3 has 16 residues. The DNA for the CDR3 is TGCGCCAGCAGCTTGGAACTCTCCTCTTCCTACAATGAGCAGTTCTTC. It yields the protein CASSLELSSSYNEQFF.

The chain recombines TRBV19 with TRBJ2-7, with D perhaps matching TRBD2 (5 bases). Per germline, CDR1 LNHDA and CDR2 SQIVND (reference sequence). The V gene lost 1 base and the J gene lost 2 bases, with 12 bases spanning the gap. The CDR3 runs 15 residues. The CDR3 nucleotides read TGTGCCAGTAGTATAGCGGGCGGGTTTACCTACGAGCAGTACTTC. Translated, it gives CASSIAGGFTYEQYF.

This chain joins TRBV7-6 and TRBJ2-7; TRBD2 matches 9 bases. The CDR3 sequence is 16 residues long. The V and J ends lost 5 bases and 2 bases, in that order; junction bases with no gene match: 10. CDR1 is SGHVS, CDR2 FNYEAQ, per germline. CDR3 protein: CASSLQEASGAYEQYF. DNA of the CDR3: TGTGCCAGCAGCCTACAGGAAGCTAGCGGGGCCTACGAGCAGTACTTC.